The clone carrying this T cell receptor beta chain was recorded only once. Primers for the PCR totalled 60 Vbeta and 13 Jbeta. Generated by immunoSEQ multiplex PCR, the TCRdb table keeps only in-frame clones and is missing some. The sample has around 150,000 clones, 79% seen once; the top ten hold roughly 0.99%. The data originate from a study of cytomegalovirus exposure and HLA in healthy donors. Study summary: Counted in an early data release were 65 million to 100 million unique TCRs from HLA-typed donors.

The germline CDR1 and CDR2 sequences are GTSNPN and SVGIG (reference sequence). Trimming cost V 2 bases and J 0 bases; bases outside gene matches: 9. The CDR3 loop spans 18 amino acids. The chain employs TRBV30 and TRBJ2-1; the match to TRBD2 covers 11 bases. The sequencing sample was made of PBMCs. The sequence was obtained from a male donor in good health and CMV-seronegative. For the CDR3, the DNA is TGTGCCTGGAGTTCCGGGACTAGCGGCCCCAGCTCCTACAATGAGCAGTTCTTC. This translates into CAWSSGTSGPSSYNEQFF.